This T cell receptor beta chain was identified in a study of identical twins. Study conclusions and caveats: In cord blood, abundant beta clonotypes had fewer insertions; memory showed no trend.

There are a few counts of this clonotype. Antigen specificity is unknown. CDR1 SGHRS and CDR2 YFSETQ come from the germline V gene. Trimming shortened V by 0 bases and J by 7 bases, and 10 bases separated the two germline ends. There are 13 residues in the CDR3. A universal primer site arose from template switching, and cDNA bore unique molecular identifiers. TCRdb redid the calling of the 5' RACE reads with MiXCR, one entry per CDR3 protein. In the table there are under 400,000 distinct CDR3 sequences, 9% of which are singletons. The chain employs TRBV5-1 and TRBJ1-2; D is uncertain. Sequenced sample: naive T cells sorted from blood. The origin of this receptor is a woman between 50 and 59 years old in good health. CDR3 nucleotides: TGCGCCAGCAGCTTGGACGGGGTTGCTGGCTACACCTTC. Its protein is CASSLDGVAGYTF.